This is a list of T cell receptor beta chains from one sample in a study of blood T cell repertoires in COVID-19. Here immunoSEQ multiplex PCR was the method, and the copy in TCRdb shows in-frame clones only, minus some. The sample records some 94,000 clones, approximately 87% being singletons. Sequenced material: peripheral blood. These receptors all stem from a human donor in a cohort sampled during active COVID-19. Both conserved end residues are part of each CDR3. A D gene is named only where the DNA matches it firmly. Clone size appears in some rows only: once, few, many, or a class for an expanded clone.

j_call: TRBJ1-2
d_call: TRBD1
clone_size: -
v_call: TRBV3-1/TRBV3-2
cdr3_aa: CASSQRTGQVGGYTF
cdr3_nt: TGTGCCAGCAGCCAGAGAACCGGACAGGTCGGTGGCTACACCTTC

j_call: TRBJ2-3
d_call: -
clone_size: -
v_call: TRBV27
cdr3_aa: CASSPGQYTQYF
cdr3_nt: TGTGCCAGCAGTCCAGGGCAGTATACGCAGTATTTT

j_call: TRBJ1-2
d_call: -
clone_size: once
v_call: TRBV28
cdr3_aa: CASGSQGRIAGYTF
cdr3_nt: TGTGCCAGTGGAAGTCAGGGAAGGATTGCAGGCTACACCTTC

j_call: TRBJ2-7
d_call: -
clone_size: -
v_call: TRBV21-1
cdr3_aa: CASSIFPACGEQYF
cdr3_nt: TGTGCCAGCAGCATCTTCCCGGCCTGCGGCGAGCAGTACTTC

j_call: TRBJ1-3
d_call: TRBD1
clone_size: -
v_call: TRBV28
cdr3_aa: CASSTTGAGNTIYF
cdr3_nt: TGTGCCAGCAGCACTACAGGGGCTGGAAACACCATATATTTT

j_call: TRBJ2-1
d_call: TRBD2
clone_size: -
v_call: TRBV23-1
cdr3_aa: CASSQSPWTSGRARHNEQFF
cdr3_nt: TGCGCCAGCAGTCAATCCCCCTGGACTAGCGGGAGGGCCCGCCACAATGAGCAGTTCTTC

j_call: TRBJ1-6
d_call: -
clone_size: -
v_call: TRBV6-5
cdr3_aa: CASRSGGRDSPLHF
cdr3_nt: TGTGCCAGCAGGTCCGGAGGAAGGGATTCACCCCTCCACTTT

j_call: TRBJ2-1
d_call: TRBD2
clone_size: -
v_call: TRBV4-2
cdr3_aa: CASSQDHLAVSYNEQFF
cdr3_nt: TGTGCCAGCAGCCAAGATCACCTAGCGGTATCCTACAATGAGCAGTTCTTC

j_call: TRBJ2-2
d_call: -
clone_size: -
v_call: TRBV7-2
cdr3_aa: CASSPLSWYSPTNTGELFF
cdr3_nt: TGTGCCAGCAGCCCCCTATCCTGGTATAGCCCTACGAACACCGGGGAGCTGTTTTTT

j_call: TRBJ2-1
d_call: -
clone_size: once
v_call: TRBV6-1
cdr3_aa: CASSELGAYNEQFF
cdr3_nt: TGTGCCAGCAGTGAATTGGGAGCCTACAATGAGCAGTTCTTC

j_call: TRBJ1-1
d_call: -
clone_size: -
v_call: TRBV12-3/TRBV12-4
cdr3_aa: CARGGSDTEAFF
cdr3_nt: TGTGCCAGAGGGGGAAGCGACACTGAAGCTTTCTTT

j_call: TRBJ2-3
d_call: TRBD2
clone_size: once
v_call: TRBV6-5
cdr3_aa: CASRALAGGSDTQYF
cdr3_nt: TGTGCCAGCAGAGCCCTAGCGGGAGGATCGGATACGCAGTATTTT

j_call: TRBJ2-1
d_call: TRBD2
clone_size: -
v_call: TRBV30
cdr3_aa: CAWTPLAGEQFF
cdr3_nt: TGTGCCTGGACCCCGCTAGCGGGAGAGCAGTTCTTC

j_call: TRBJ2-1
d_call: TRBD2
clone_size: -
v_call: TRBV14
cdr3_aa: CASSQGLAEGHEQFF
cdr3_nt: TGTGCCAGCAGCCAAGGGCTAGCGGAGGGGCATGAGCAGTTCTTC

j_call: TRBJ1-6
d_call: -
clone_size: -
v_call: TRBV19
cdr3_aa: CASSGRLGLGNSPLHF
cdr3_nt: TGTGCCAGTAGTGGCCGCCTTGGGCTTGGGAATTCACCCCTCCACTTT

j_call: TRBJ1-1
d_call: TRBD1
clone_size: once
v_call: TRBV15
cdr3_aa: CATSRTGDTEAFF
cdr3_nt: TGTGCCACCAGCCGAACAGGGGACACTGAAGCTTTCTTT

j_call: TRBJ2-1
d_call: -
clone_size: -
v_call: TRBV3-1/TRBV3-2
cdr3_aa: CASSLAPRGTYNEQFF
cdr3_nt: TGTGCCAGCAGCCTTGCCCCGAGAGGAACCTACAATGAGCAGTTCTTC

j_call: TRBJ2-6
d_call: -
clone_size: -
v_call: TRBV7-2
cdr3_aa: CASSPTNGANVLTF
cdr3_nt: TGTGCCAGCAGCCCAACAAATGGGGCCAACGTCCTGACTTTC

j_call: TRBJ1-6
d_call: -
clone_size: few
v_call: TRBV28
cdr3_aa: CASSSTDRTPLHF
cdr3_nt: TGTGCCAGCAGTTCGACAGATAGGACACCCCTCCACTTT

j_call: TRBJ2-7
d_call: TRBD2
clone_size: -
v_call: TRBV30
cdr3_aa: CAWSVSPGLAYEQYF
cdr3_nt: TGTGCCTGGAGTGTATCACCGGGACTAGCCTACGAGCAGTACTTC

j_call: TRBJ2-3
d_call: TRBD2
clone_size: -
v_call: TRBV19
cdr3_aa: CASSISGKGSAYTQYF
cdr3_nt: TGTGCCAGTAGTATTAGCGGGAAAGGTAGCGCGTATACGCAGTATTTT

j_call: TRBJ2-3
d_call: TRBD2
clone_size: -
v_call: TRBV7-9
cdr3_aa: CASSLGLVAGVGTDTQYF
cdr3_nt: TGTGCCAGCAGCTTAGGACTCGTCGCGGGAGTTGGCACAGATACGCAGTATTTT

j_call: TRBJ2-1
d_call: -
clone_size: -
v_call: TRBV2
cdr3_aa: CAAAGQSYNEQFF
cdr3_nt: TGTGCCGCCGCGGGACAGAGTTACAATGAGCAGTTCTTC

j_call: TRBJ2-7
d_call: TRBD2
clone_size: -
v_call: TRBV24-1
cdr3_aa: CATSDSAGGQYF
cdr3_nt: TGTGCCACCAGTGACTCAGCGGGAGGGCAGTACTTC

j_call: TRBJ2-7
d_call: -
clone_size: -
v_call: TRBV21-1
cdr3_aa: CASSKSPRLAGLYEQYF
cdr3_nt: TGTGCCAGCAGCAAAAGTCCTAGACTAGCGGGACTATACGAGCAGTACTTC

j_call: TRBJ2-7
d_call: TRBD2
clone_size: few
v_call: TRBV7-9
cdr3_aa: CASTKYGGTSGRSYEQYF
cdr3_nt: TGTGCCAGCACCAAATACGGTGGGACTAGCGGGAGATCGTACGAGCAGTACTTC

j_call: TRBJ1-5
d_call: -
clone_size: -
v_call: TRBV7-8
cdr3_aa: CASSAHRDNLIF
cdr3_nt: TGTGCCAGCAGCGCACACCGGGACAACCTCATTTTT

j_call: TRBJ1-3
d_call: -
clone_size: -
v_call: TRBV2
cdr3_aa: CASSSDTSGNTIYF
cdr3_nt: TGTGCCAGCAGTTCGGACACCTCTGGAAACACCATATATTTT

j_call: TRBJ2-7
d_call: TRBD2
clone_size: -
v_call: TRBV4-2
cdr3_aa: CASSPGLAGEGLMDRPRYEQYF
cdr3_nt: TGTGCCAGCAGCCCCGGACTAGCGGGAGAAGGATTGATGGATAGGCCGCGATACGAGCAGTACTTC

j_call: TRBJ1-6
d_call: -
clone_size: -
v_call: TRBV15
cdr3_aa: CATSATGESPLHF
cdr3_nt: TGTGCCACCAGTGCGACAGGAGAATCACCCCTCCACTTT

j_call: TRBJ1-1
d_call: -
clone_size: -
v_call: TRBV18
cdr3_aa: CASSRTDSTEAFF
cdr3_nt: TGTGCCAGCTCACGGACAGACAGCACTGAAGCTTTCTTT

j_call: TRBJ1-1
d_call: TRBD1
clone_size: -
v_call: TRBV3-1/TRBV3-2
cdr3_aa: CASSRRTGAEAFF
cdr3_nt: TGTGCCAGCAGCCGTCGGACAGGGGCTGAAGCTTTCTTT

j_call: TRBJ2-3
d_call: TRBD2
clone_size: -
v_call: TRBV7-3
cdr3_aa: CASSLGSGGTDTQYF
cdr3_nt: TGTGCCAGCAGCTTAGGTAGCGGGGGAACAGATACGCAGTATTTT

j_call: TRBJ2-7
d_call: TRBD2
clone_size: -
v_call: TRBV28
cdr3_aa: CASSSLLAGSEQYF
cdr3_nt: TGTGCCAGCAGTTCATTACTAGCGGGAAGCGAGCAGTACTTC

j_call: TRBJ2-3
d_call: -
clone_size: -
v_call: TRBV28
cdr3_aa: CASGVQGEGPDTQYF
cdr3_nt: TGTGCCAGCGGGGTCCAGGGCGAAGGTCCAGATACGCAGTATTTT

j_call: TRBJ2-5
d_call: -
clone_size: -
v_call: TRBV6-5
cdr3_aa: CASSRQGLVQETQYF
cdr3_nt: TGTGCCAGCAGTCGGCAGGGTCTGGTTCAAGAGACCCAGTACTTC

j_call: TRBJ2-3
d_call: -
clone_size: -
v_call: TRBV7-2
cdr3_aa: CASSLALPTQYF
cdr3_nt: TGTGCCAGCTCTCTAGCCCTTCCTACGCAGTATTTT

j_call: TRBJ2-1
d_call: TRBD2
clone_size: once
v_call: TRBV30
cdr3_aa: CAWASGSTNNEQFF
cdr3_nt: TGTGCCTGGGCTAGCGGGAGCACGAACAATGAGCAGTTCTTC

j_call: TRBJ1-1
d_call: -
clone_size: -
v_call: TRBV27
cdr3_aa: CASHPGRGGEAFF
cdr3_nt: TGTGCCAGCCACCCTGGCCGGGGAGGTGAAGCTTTCTTT

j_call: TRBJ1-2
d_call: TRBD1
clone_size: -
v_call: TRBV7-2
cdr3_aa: CAHGPQGAAPPSAGYTF
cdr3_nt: TGTGCCCATGGGCCCCAGGGGGCGGCCCCTCCAAGTGCGGGCTACACCTTC

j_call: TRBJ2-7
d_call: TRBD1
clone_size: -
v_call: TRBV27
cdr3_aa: CASTPQIGGPYEQYF
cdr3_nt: TGTGCCAGCACTCCACAAATAGGGGGCCCCTACGAGCAGTACTTC

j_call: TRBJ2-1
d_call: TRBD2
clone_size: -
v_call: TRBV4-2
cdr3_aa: CASSQAGTRPSGRYNEQFF
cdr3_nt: TGTGCCAGCAGCCAAGCAGGGACTAGGCCCTCGGGGAGATACAATGAGCAGTTCTTC

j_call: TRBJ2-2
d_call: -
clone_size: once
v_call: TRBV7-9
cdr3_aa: CASPSNTGELFF
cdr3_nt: TGTGCCAGCCCTTCGAACACCGGGGAGCTGTTTTTT

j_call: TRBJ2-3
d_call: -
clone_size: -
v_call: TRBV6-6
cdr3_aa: CASSYPSDRTDTQYF
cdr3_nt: TGTGCCAGCAGTTACCCTAGCGACCGCACAGATACGCAGTATTTT

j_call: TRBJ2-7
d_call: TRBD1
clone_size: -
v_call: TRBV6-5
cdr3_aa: CATRKLGTVHEQYF
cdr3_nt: TGTGCCACACGTAAACTGGGGACAGTCCACGAGCAGTACTTC

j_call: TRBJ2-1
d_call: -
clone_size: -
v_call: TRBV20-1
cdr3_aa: CSASGGVVEAYNEQFF
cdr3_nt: TGCAGTGCTAGTGGGGGCGTGGTCGAGGCCTACAATGAGCAGTTCTTC

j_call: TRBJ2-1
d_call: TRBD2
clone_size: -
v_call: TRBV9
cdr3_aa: CASSTSSGLYNEQFF
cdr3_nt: TGTGCCAGCAGCACCTCTAGCGGACTCTACAATGAGCAGTTCTTC

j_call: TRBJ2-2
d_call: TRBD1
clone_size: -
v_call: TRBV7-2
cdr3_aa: CASSLQATGGRQTGELFF
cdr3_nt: TGTGCCAGCAGTTTGCAAGCTACAGGGGGCCGACAGACCGGGGAGCTGTTTTTT

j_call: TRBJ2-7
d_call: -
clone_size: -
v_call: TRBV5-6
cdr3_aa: CASSLGGFGTYEQYF
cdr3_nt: TGTGCCAGCAGCTTGGGAGGTTTCGGCACCTACGAGCAGTACTTC

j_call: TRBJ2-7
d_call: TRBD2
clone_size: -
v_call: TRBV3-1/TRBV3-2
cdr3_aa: CASSRGGLAGSYEQYF
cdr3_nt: TGTGCCAGCAGCCGGGGTGGACTAGCGGGATCCTACGAGCAGTACTTC

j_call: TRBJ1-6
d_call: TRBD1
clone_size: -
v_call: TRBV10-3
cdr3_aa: CAISDQGASPLHF
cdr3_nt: TGTGCCATCAGCGATCAGGGGGCATCACCCCTCCACTTT

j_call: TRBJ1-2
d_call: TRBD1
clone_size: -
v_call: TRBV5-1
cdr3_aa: CASRRTGETNYGYTF
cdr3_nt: TGCGCCAGCAGACGCACAGGGGAAACTAACTATGGCTACACCTTC

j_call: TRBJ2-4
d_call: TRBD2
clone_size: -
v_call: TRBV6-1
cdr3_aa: CASSEGLAGGKNIQYF
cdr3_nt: TGTGCCAGCAGTGAAGGACTAGCGGGTGGGAAAAACATTCAGTACTTC

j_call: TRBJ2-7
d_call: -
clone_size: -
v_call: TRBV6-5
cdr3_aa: CASIPRQGSYEQYF
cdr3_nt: TGTGCCAGCATCCCCCGTCAGGGCTCCTACGAGCAGTACTTC

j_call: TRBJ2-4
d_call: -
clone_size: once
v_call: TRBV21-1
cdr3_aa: CASSKEGGLGVRGAKNIQYF
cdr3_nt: TGTGCCAGCAGCAAAGAGGGTGGACTAGGGGTCCGGGGAGCCAAAAACATTCAGTACTTC

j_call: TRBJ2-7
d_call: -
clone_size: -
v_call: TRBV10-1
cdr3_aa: CASPLAPAYYEQYF
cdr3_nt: TGCGCCAGCCCCCTAGCTCCGGCCTACTACGAGCAGTACTTC

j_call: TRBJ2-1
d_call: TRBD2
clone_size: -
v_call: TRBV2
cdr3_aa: CASTTSRSYNEQFF
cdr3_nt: TGTGCCAGCACGACTAGCAGGTCCTACAATGAGCAGTTCTTC